This entry lists 10 T cell receptor beta chains sequenced from one sample in a study of shared clonotypes between healthy human individuals. TCRdb keeps only in-frame clones here, not all; method: immunoSEQ multiplex PCR. The table has about half a million clones, over 75% seen once. The specimen sequenced was PBMCs. The receptors shown here come from a woman aged 40 to 50 in good health. Some clones in this sample may be carry-over from other donors' samples.

The gene calls are TRBV5-6 and TRBJ2-5; D might be TRBD1 or TRBD2, each matching 5 bases. The CDR3 is made up of 15 amino acids. V lost 1 base, J lost 0 bases, and 10 bases lay in between. The germline gives CDR1 SGHDT, CDR2 YYEEEE. The CDR3 spells CASSLTGGYQETQYF. The CDR3 DNA reads TGTGCCAGCAGCTTGACAGGCGGGTACCAAGAGACCCAGTACTTC. The variable domain in full, completed from reference TRBV5-6 and TRBJ2-5, reads DAGVTQSPTHLIKTRGQQVTLRCSPKSGHDTVSWYQQALGQGPQFIFQYYEEEERQRGNFPDRFSGHQFPNYSSELNVNALLLGDSALYLCASSLTGGYQETQYFGPGTRLLVL.

This chain connects TRBV11-2 to TRBJ1-5, with D perhaps TRBD1 (5 bases). Germline values: CDR1 SGHAT, CDR2 FQNNGV. This CDR3 comprises 14 residues. V was trimmed by 0 bases and J by 4 bases, leaving 7 bases between them. The CDR3: CASSLDSGNQPQHF. CDR3 DNA sequence: TGTGCCAGCAGCTTAGACTCAGGGAATCAGCCCCAGCATTTT.

CDR3 nucleotide sequence: TGTGCCAGCAGTTTGGGACTGAACATGAACACTGAAGCTTTCTTT. Protein: CASSLGLNMNTEAFF. The J gene is TRBJ1-1, the V gene TRBV27, with a weak D call TRBD1 (5 bases). CDR1 is MNHEY and CDR2 is SMNVEV in the germline V gene (reference sequence). Trimming cost V 3 bases and J 0 bases, with 11 bases left between them. This CDR3 contains 15 residues.

A note on this clone: A far larger clone differs by one base, so this is likely a read error. The sample carries other DNA sequences with the same CDR3. For the CDR3, the DNA is TGTGCTAGTAGTATATCCGGGACAGACTCTGGAAACACCATATATTTT. Encoded protein: CASSISGTDSGNTIYF. V gene TRBV19 combines with J gene TRBJ1-3, with 7 bases fitting TRBD1. The length of the CDR3 is 16 residues. Germline CDR1 and CDR2: LNHDA and SQIVND (reference sequence). The entire variable domain, with the rest obtained from reference TRBV19 and TRBJ1-3, is as follows: DGGITQSPKYLFRKEGQNVTLSCEQNLNHDAMYWYRQDPGQGLRLIYYSQIVNDFQKGDIAEGYSVSREKKESFPLTVTSAQKNPTAFYLCASSISGTDSGNTIYFGEGSWLTVV.

This clone was seen many times. The chain links TRBV30 to TRBJ2-2, with D perhaps TRBD1 or TRBD2 (5 bases each). The ends were cut back, 0 bases at V and 5 bases at J, with 13 bases in the middle. The CDR3 covers 15 residues. CDR1 GTSNPN and CDR2 SVGIG come from the germline V gene (reference sequence). The CDR3 DNA follows: TGTGCCTGGAGTGTGGGGGAGAGGATTACCGGGGAGCTGTTTTTT. As protein: CAWSVGERITGELFF.

The V gene is TRBV6-6, the J gene TRBJ2-7, with 8 bases lining up with TRBD1. J gave up 4 bases and V 10 bases, and 9 bases lay outside the gene matches. The CDR3 consists of 13 residues. In germline, CDR1 is MNHNY, CDR2 SVGAGI (reference sequence). CDR3 protein: CATGDRGLYEQYF. The CDR3 bases are TGTGCCACTGGAGACAGGGGACTTTACGAGCAGTACTTC.

The chain carries TRBV5-1 and TRBJ2-6, with D perhaps matching TRBD2 (7 bases). The V end was cut by 3 bases, the J end by 0 bases, with 10 bases between. The CDR3 totals 16 residues. CDR1 is SGHRS, CDR2 YFSETQ, per germline. The CDR3 is CASSSGGRSGANVLTF. As DNA, the CDR3 is TGCGCCAGCAGCTCCGGGGGGCGCTCTGGGGCCAACGTCCTGACTTTC.

As regards this clone: A far larger clone is a single base away, which makes a read error likely. This chain connects TRBV9 to TRBJ2-7; maybe TRBD2 (5 bases). The CDR3 covers 15 residues. Germline V gene data show CDR1 as SGDLS and CDR2 as YYNGEE. CDR3: CAISVGVGSSYEQYF. The CDR3 coding sequence is TGTGCCATCAGCGTAGGCGTGGGGAGCTCCTACGAGCAGTACTTC.

The chain couples TRBV29-1 to TRBJ2-1, with 9 bases lining up with TRBD2. The germline gives CDR1 SQVTM, CDR2 ANQGSEA. The ends lost 4 bases at V and 0 bases at J; junction bases unmatched: 1. The CDR3 extends over 14 amino acids. Here the CDR3 reads CSVVSGSSYNEQFF. CDR3 nucleotides: TGCAGCGTTGTTAGCGGGAGCTCCTACAATGAGCAGTTCTTC.

This clone was counted many times. Within the sample, other DNA sequences also encode this same CDR3. CDR3 nucleotide sequence: TGTGCCAGTAGCCTAGGACAGGGACCCTACGAGCAGTACTTC. Protein sequence: CASSLGQGPYEQYF. The chain carries TRBV19 and TRBJ2-7; TRBD1 matches at 8 bases. The CDR3 runs to 14 residues. Germline trimming cut 6 bases from V and 2 bases from J; bases unmatched to any gene: 6. Germline CDR1 is LNHDA and CDR2 is SQIVND (reference sequence). Supplemented by reference TRBV19 and TRBJ2-7, the full variable domain reads DGGITQSPKYLFRKEGQNVTLSCEQNLNHDAMYWYRQDPGQGLRLIYYSQIVNDFQKGDIAEGYSVSREKKESFPLTVTSAQKNPTAFYLCASSLGQGPYEQYFGPGTRLTVT.